Below are 23 T cell receptor beta chains sequenced from a single sample in a study of tumor and adjacent non-tumor tissue in lung cancer. No cell sorting was done before RNA was extracted from the tissue. A modified ARM-PCR protocol with three rounds of nested PCR amplified TCRbeta. TCRdb used MiXCR to reprocess the multiplex PCR reads, holding one entry per CDR3 protein. The repertoire holds 95,000 to 150,000 distinct CDR3 sequences, with around three fifths as singletons. Sequencing was carried out using lung tumor tissue. These TCRs come from a man aged 25-40 years with non-small cell lung cancer.

A single count supports this clonotype. This may stem from a read error, because a much larger clone lies one nucleotide away. This rearrangement joins TRBV20-1 to TRBJ2-7; 9 nucleotides line up with TRBD1. Per germline, CDR1 DFQATT and CDR2 SNEGSKA (reference sequence). The CDR3 runs 13 residues. DNA of the CDR3: TGCAATGCTAGAGATGGGACAGGGACCGAGCAGTACTTC. Translation gives CNARDGTGTEQYF.

For this clonotype: One junction end disagrees with the germline gene, perhaps due to a read error. The chain is built from TRBV11-3 and TRBJ2-3; the D gene is possibly TRBD1 (5 bases). Germline V gene lookup returns CDR1 SGHNT and CDR2 YENEEA. CDR3 length: 14 residues. DNA of the CDR3: TGTGCCAGCAGCTGGTTAGGGCCCAGGGATATGCAGTATTTT. Its translation is CASSWLGPRDMQYF.

The chain recombines TRBV29-1 with TRBJ2-2; no firm D call. Germline CDR1 is SQVTM and CDR2 is ANQGSEA. The CDR3 runs to 14 residues. Deletions cut 2 bases from V and 6 bases from J, with 13 bases between. The CDR3 spells CSVESNAHAGELFF. The DNA of the CDR3 is TGCAGCGTTGAAAGTAACGCTCACGCCGGGGAGCTGTTTTTT.

This clonotype was seen at least ten times. The chain has TRBV7-3 and TRBJ1-1, with 8 bases that match TRBD1. CDR1 SGHTA and CDR2 FQGTGA come from the germline V gene. Trimming at V came to 6 bases and at J to 3 bases, leaving 6 bases not matched to a gene. This CDR3 is 14 amino acids long. This CDR3 reads CASRRQGIDTEAFF. The DNA for the CDR3 is TGTGCCAGCAGGAGACAGGGGATAGACACTGAAGCTTTCTTT.

Remarks on this clonotype: This may be a read error: a much more frequent sequence differs by one nucleotide. The gene calls are TRBV12-3 or TRBV12-4 and TRBJ2-3; no reliable D call. There are 13 residues in the CDR3. In nucleotides, the CDR3 is TGTGCCGGCAGTATGGTTTGGGCAGATACGCAGTATTTT. Translating it yields CAGSMVWADTQYF.

The V and J genes are TRBV7-9 and TRBJ2-7, with 8 positions matching TRBD1. V trimming: 8 bases; J trimming: 5 bases; junction bases outside the gene matches: 8. The CDR3 runs 13 residues. The germline V gene encodes CDR1 SEHNR and CDR2 FQNEAQ (reference sequence). The CDR3 DNA sequence: TGTGCCAGCGGTGGACAGGGTTTCCACGAGCAGTACTTC. Protein product: CASGGQGFHEQYF.

A word on this clonotype: A much larger clone lies a single base off, so this may be a read error. The CDR3 region has the DNA TGTGTCAGCAGATCCAATAATAATGAAAAACTGTTTTTT. The encoded protein is CVSRSNNNEKLFF. J is TRBJ1-4 and V is TRBV6-5; D gene uncertain. The CDR3 contains 13 residues. Germline V CDR1 and CDR2: MNHEY, SVGAGI.

This clonotype came up many times. The V and J genes are TRBV20-1 and TRBJ2-7, with 10 bases that match TRBD2. V lost 5 bases, J lost 3 bases, and 10 bases stayed unmatched. This CDR3 spans 15 amino acids. CDR1 DFQATT and CDR2 SNEGSKA come from the germline V gene (reference sequence). For the CDR3, the DNA is TGCAGTGCTGGGATAGCGGGGGGCCCTCACTACGAGCAGTACTTC. Translating it yields CSAGIAGGPHYEQYF.

This clonotype was detected a few times. V and J are TRBV7-9 and TRBJ2-7; D gene ambiguous. The CDR3 has 11 amino acids. Trimming pared 1 base from V and 3 bases from J, leaving 1 base between. The germline CDR1 and CDR2 sequences are SEHNR and FQNEAQ (reference sequence). CDR3 amino acids: CASSLDYEQYF. The CDR3 bases are TGTGCCAGCAGCTTAGACTACGAGCAGTACTTC.

This clonotype has just a few counts. Being one base from a much bigger clone, this may be a read error. This sequence joins TRBV4-2 and TRBJ1-4; D is unresolved. The CDR3 is made up of 15 amino acids. Germline V gene sequence: CDR1 LGHNA, CDR2 YNFKEQ. V shed 2 bases and J shed 8 bases, with 15 bases lying between them. The CDR3 loop is CASSQIKGRGEKLFF. For the CDR3, the DNA is TGTGCCAGCAGCCAAATCAAGGGAAGAGGAGAAAAACTGTTTTTT.

This clonotype showed up just a few times. The chain carries TRBV4-2 and TRBJ2-1; D is perhaps TRBD2 (5 bases). Trimming took off 2 bases at V and 4 bases at J, with 12 bases between the two ends. The CDR3 is 15 amino acids. Germline V gene data show CDR1 as LGHNA and CDR2 as YNFKEQ. The DNA for the CDR3 is TGTGCCAGCAGCCAACCGGGAACGGTATACAATGAGCAGTTCTTC. Protein sequence: CASSQPGTVYNEQFF.

The table lists this clonotype with many counts. The chain joins TRBV20-1 to TRBJ2-1, with D unresolved. Germline CDR1 and CDR2: DFQATT and SNEGSKA (reference sequence). V lost 3 bases and J lost 6, with 9 bases in between. This CDR3 has 12 residues. This CDR3 reads CSASPGGNEQFF. CDR3 DNA sequence: TGCAGTGCTAGCCCCGGTGGCAATGAGCAGTTCTTC.

Points on this clonotype: A junction boundary mismatches the germline segment, possibly from a read error. The chain joins TRBV7-9 to TRBJ2-7; 7 positions agree with TRBD1. CDR1 and CDR2 (germline): SEHNR, FQNEAQ (reference sequence). This CDR3 is built from 14 residues. CDR3 region: CANSPPGQIYEQYF. CDR3 bases: TGTGCCAACAGCCCCCCGGGACAGATCTACGAGCAGTACTTC. Full variable domain (remainder filled in from reference TRBV7-9 and TRBJ2-7): DTGVSQNPRHKITKRGQNVTFRCDPISEHNRLYWYRQTLGQGPEFLTYFQNEAQLEKSRLLSDRFSAERPKGSFSTLEIQRTEQGDSAMYLCANSPPGQIYEQYFGPGTRLTVT.

This clonotype was seen only a few times. Compared with germline, one end of the junction differs, possibly owing to a read error. J is TRBJ2-1 and V is TRBV5-1, with D perhaps TRBD2 (5 bases). The germline V gene encodes CDR1 SGHRS and CDR2 YFSETQ. This CDR3 spans 15 amino acids. CDR3 loop: CTSSLVRGALNEQFF. Here the CDR3 DNA reads TGCACCAGCAGCTTGGTTCGGGGAGCTCTTAATGAGCAGTTCTTC.

As regards this clonotype: An end of the junction does not agree with germline; a read error may underlie this. The chain combines TRBV4-2 with TRBJ1-1; D gene unclear. The CDR3 contains 13 residues. CDR1 is LGHNA and CDR2 is YNFKEQ in the germline V gene. CDR3 in DNA: TGTGACAGCAGCCCCCATTTGTACACTGAAGCTTTCTTT. This sequence encodes CDSSPHLYTEAFF.

CDR3 DNA sequence: TGTGCCAGCTCCCTTTCTATGGGGGGACGAGAAACCGAGTACTTC. Amino acids: CASSLSMGGRETEYF. The rearrangement links TRBV11-2 to TRBJ2-5; perhaps TRBD2 as D (6 bases). This CDR3 spans 15 amino acids. The V gene's germline CDR1 is SGHAT and CDR2 FQNNGV. V lost 8 bases, J lost 12 bases, and 28 bases lay in between. The variable domain in full, completed from reference TRBV11-2 and TRBJ2-5, reads EAGVAQSPRYKIIEKRQSVAFWCNPISGHATLYWYQQILGQGPKLLIQFQNNGVVDDSQLPKDRFSAERLKGVDSTLKIQPAKLEDSAVYLCASSLSMGGRETEYFGPGTRLLVL.

Remarks on this clonotype: Its ends do not fully match the called genes, so a read error is possible. The V and J genes are TRBV16 and TRBJ1-5; D call uncertain. This CDR3 is built from 13 residues. Germline values: CDR1 KGHSY, CDR2 FQNENV. CDR3 DNA sequence: TGTGCCAGCAGCCAGAGACCCCACCAGCCCCGGCATTTT. It translates to CASSQRPHQPRHF.

This clonotype was recorded a few times. CDR3 nucleotides: TGTGCCAGCAGCCAAGAGGGGATGGGTAATTCACCCCTCCACTTT. Translating it yields CASSQEGMGNSPLHF. V and J are TRBV4-2 and TRBJ1-6, with D hard to call. Germline CDR1 LGHNA, CDR2 YNFKEQ. Trimming cost V 0 bases and J 6 bases, with 9 bases left between them. This CDR3 is built from 15 residues.

A note on this clonotype: A much larger clone sits a single nucleotide away, making a read error possible. The chain recombines TRBV6-2 or TRBV6-3 with TRBJ1-5, with D hard to call. Germline CDR1 and CDR2: MNHEY and SVGEGT. This CDR3 has 19 amino acids. CDR3 sequence reads: CASGYSSRQRAGVNQPQHF. CDR3 in DNA: TGTGCCAGCGGTTACTCGAGTCGGCAGAGGGCAGGCGTCAATCAGCCCCAGCATTTT.

With respect to this clonotype: This likely comes from a read error, as the CDR3 has no conserved phenylalanine or tryptophan at its end. The rearrangement links TRBV4-1 to TRBJ2-7; D perhaps matches TRBD1 (6 bases). Germline CDR1 reads MGHRA; CDR2 reads YSYEKL. The CDR3 has 16 amino acids. The DNA for the CDR3 is TGCGCCAGCATCCAAGACGAGACAGGACAGATCTACGAGCAGTACCTC. Its protein is CASIQDETGQIYEQYL.

The chain recombines TRBV11-2 with TRBJ1-1; D gene uncertain. This CDR3 has 15 residues. Between the trimmed V and J ends, which lost 2 bases and 4 bases, there was a span of 14 bases. The germline V gene has CDR1 SGHAT and CDR2 FQNNGV. Here the CDR3 DNA reads TGTGCCAGCAGCTTAACAAGGGTCCCGAGCACTGAAGCTTTCTTT. Encoded protein: CASSLTRVPSTEAFF.

Note on this clonotype: At one end the junction does not follow the germline gene, possibly because of a read error. In DNA, the CDR3 is TGTGCCAGCAGTGCGGGACAGCTCTTGGGGGTTGAAAAATTGTTTTTT. It specifies CASSAGQLLGVEKLFF. V is TRBV2 and J is TRBJ1-4; 7 nucleotides align to TRBD1. CDR3 length equals 16 residues. Germline V gives CDR1 SNHLY, CDR2 FYNNEI.

This chain joins TRBV20-1 and TRBJ1-2, with a weak D call TRBD1 (5 bases). The CDR3 consists of 14 residues. Germline-derived CDR1 and CDR2 are DFQATT and SNEGSKA (reference sequence). Trimming shortened V by 1 base and J by 7 bases, and 16 bases separated the two germline ends. Here the CDR3 DNA reads TGCAGTGCTAGAGCTGCAGTAGGGAGGGGTGGCTACACCTTC. Translation gives CSARAAVGRGGYTF.